This T cell receptor beta chain came from a study of regulatory T cells in long-lasting Graves disease. Study conclusions and caveats: Persistent disease exhibited a predilection for TRBV28, TRBJ1-2 and TRBJ2-5. Persistent-disease Graves' patients showed less TCR diversity than new cases.

Stated time point: newly diagnosed GD, antithyroid drugs for less than 3 months. Scientists built the TCR library using RNA that was extracted from PBMCs. Concerning this clonotype: Its matching antigen is unknown.

Assembly of TCR beta libraries relied on iRepertoire HTBI primers together with Arm-PCR of CDR3 regions. TCRdb re-called the multiplex PCR reads with MiXCR, one entry per CDR3 protein. This sample carries 450,000 to 700,000 distinct CDR3 sequences, approximately 12% of them seen once, and the ten largest clones take approximately 9.3%. Per the germline V gene, CDR1 is MDHEN and CDR2 is SYDVKM. The length of the CDR3 is 13 residues. V was cut by 8 bases and J by 6 bases, with 16 bases left in between. These same records also appear under a second study, on T cells in Graves' hyperthyroidism and ophthalmopathy. That work adds: Exclusions: uncontrolled infection, other autoimmune disease, pregnancy, lactation.

The clonotype was recovered from a man under 40 with Graves disease. Here the sequenced sample was peripheral blood mononuclear cells (PBMCs), taken at new diagnosis, from a patient treated with antithyroid drugs. This chain joins TRBV28 and TRBJ1-1; possible D gene TRBD1, 5 bases. Here the CDR3 reads CASAAGTVPEAFF. In DNA form, the CDR3 reads TGTGCCAGCGCGGCAGGGACGGTCCCTGAAGCTTTCTTT.